This record concerns one TCR beta chain sequence. This sample was included in a study of OX40 agonist ivuxolimab in advanced cancers. The wider study: A partial response was reached by three patients: one with hepatocellular carcinoma and two with cutaneous melanoma.

There are 16 residues in the CDR3. Trimming removed 4 bases from V and 2 bases from J; junction bases left unmatched: 6. Germline assignment: CDR1 SGHRS and CDR2 YFSETQ. Generated by immunoSEQ multiplex PCR, the TCRdb table keeps only in-frame clones and is missing some. The data hold tens of thousands of clones, with about 85% observed a single time. This clonotype originated in an adult with an advanced solid tumor such as melanoma, head and neck, liver or kidney cancer. The input for sequencing was CD4+ or CD8+ T cells sorted from blood, taken in a trial of the OX40 agonist ivuxolimab. The chain is built from TRBV5-1 and TRBJ2-3, with 11 positions matching TRBD2. CDR3 loop: CASSLGTSGTTDTQYF. The DNA for the CDR3 is TGCGCCAGCAGCCTGGGGACTAGCGGCACCACAGATACGCAGTATTTT.